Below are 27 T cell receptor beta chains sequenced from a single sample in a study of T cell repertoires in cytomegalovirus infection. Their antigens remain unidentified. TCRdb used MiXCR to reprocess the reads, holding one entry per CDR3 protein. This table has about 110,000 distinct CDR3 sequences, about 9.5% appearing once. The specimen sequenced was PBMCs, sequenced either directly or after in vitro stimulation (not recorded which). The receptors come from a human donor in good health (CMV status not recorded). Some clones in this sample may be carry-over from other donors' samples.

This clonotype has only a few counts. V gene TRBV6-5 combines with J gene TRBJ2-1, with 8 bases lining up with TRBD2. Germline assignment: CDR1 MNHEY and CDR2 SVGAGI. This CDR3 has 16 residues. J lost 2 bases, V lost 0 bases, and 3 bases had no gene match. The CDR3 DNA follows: TGTGCCAGCAGTTACTCTGGTAGCGGGGCCTACAATGAGCAGTTCTTC. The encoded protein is CASSYSGSGAYNEQFF.

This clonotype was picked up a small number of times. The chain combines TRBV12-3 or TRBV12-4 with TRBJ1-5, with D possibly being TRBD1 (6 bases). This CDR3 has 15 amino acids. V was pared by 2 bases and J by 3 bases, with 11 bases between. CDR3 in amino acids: CASSLQGLSNQPQHF. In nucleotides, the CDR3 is TGTGCCAGCAGTTTACAGGGGTTATCCAATCAGCCCCAGCATTTT.

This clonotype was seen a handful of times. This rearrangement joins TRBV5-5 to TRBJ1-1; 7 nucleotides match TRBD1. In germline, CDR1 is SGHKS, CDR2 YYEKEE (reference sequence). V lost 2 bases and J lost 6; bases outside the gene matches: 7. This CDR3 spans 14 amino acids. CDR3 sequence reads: CASSFRDRKPEAFF. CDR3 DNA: TGTGCCAGCAGCTTCCGGGACAGAAAGCCTGAAGCTTTCTTT. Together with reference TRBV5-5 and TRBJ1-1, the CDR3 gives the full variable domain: DAGVTQSPTHLIKTRGQQVTLRCSPISGHKSVSWYQQVLGQGPQFIFQYYEKEERGRGNFPDRFSARQFPNYSSELNVNALLLGDSALYLCASSFRDRKPEAFFGQGTRLTVV.

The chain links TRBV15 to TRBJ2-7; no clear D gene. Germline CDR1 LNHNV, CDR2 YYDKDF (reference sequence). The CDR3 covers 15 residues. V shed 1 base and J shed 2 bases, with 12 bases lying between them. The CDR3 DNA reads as TGTGCCACCAGCAGAGTACGGAGACTGGCCTACGAGCAGTACGTC. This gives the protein CATSRVRRLAYEQYV.

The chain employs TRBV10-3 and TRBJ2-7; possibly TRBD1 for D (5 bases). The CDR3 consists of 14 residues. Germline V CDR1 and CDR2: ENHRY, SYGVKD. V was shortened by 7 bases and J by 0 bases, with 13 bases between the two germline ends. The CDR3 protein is CAIKARVDSYEQYV. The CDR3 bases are TGTGCCATCAAAGCCAGGGTTGACTCCTACGAGCAGTACGTC.

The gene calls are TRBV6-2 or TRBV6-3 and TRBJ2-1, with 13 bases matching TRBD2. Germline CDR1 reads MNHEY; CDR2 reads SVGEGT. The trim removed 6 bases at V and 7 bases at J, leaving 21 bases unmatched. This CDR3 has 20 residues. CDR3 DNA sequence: TGTGCCAGCAGCGCAGGACTAGCGGGAGCTTCCTTACTCTTTAGGAATGAGCAGTTCTTC. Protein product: CASSAGLAGASLLFRNEQFF.

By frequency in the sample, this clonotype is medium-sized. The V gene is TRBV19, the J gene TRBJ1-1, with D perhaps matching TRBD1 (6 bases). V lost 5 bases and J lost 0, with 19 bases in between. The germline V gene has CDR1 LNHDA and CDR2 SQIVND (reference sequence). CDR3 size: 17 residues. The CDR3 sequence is CASSPSGAQGLNTEAFF. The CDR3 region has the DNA TGTGCCAGTAGTCCCTCAGGGGCACAGGGATTGAACACTGAAGCTTTCTTT.

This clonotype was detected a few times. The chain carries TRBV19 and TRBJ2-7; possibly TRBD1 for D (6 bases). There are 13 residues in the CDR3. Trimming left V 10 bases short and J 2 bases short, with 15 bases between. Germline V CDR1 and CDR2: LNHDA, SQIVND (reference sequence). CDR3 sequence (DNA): TGTGCCACCCTAGGGACACGAACCTACGAGCAGTACTTC. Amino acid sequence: CATLGTRTYEQYF.

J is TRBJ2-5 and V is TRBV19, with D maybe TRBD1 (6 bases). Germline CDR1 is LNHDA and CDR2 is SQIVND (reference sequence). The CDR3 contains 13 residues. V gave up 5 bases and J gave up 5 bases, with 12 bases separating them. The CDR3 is CASSAQGRETQYF. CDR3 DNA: TGTGCCAGTAGTGCGCAGGGGCGGGAGACCCAGTACTTC. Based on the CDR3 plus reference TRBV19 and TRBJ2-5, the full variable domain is DGGITQSPKYLFRKEGQNVTLSCEQNLNHDAMYWYRQDPGQGLRLIYYSQIVNDFQKGDIAEGYSVSREKKESFPLTVTSAQKNPTAFYLCASSAQGRETQYFGPGTRLLVL.

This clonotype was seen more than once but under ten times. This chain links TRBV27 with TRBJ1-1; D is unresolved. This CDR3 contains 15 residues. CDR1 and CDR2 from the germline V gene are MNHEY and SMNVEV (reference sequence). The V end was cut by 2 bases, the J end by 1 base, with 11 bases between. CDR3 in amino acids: CASSLRETRNTEAFF. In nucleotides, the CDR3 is TGTGCCAGCAGTTTAAGGGAGACAAGGAACACTGAAGCTTTCTTT.

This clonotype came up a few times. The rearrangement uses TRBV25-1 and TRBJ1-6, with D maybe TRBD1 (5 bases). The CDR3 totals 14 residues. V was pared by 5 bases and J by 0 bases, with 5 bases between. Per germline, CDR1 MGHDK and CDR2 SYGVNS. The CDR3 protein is CASSRGSYNSPLHF. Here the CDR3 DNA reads TGTGCCAGCAGTAGGGGCTCCTATAATTCACCCCTCCACTTT.

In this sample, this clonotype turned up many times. The CDR3 DNA follows: TGTGCCAGTCTCGTAACGGGAGGGCCGTACAATGAGCAGTTCTTC. Translated: CASLVTGGPYNEQFF. The rearrangement links TRBV19 to TRBJ2-1; 8 nucleotides agree with TRBD2. This CDR3 has 15 amino acids. The germline CDR1 and CDR2 sequences are LNHDA and SQIVND (reference sequence). J gave up 4 bases and V 8 bases, and 10 bases lay outside the gene matches.

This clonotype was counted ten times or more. The DNA of the CDR3 is TGTGCCAGCAGTGGGGCCCCTGGGACAGATACGCAGTATTTT. Translating it yields CASSGAPGTDTQYF. The chain has TRBV12-3 or TRBV12-4 and TRBJ2-3, with a weak D call TRBD1 (5 bases). Trimming shortened V by 5 bases and J by 3 bases, and 12 bases separated the two germline ends. The CDR3 covers 14 residues.

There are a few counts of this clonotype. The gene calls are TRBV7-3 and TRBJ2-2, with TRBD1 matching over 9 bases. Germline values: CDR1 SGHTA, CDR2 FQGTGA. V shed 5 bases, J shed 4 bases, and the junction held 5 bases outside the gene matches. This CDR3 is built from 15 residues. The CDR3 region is CASSATGGSTGELFF. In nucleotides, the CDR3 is TGTGCCAGCAGCGCTACAGGGGGCAGCACCGGGGAGCTGTTTTTT.

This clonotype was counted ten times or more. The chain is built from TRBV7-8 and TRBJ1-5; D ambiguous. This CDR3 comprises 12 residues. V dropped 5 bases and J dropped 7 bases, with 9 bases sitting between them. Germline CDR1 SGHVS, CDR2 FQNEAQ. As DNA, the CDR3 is TGTGCCAGCAGCAGGGCCCGGCAGCCCCAGCATTTT. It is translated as CASSRARQPQHF.

Here the CDR3 DNA reads TGCAGCGTTACCAGAGGTTCGAACACTGAAGCTTTCTTT. Translating it yields CSVTRGSNTEAFF. The rearrangement uses TRBV29-1 and TRBJ1-1; unclear D gene. CDR3 length: 13 amino acids. V was pared by 5 bases and J by 1 base, with 11 bases between. Germline CDR1 reads SQVTM; CDR2 reads ANQGSEA.

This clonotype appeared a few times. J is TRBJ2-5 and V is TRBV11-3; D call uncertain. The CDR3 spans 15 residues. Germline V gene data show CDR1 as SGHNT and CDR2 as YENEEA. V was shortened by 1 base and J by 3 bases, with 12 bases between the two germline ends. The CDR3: CASSLGPTAKETQYF. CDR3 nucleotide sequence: TGTGCCAGCAGCTTAGGACCTACAGCTAAAGAGACCCAGTACTTC.

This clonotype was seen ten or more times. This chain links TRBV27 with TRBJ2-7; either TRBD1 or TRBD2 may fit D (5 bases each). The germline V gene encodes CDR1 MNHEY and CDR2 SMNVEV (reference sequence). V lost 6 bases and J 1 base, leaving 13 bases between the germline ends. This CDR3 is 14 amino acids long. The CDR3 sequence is CASRMWDASYEQYF. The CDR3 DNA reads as TGTGCCAGCAGGATGTGGGACGCTTCCTACGAGCAGTACTTC.

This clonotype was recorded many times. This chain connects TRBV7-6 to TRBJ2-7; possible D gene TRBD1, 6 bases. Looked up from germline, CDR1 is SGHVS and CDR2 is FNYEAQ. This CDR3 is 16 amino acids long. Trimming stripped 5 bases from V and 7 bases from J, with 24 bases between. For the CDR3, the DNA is TGTGCCAGCAGCGGGGAACCGGTACAGCCCCAGGGGGAGCAGTACTTC. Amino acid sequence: CASSGEPVQPQGEQYF.

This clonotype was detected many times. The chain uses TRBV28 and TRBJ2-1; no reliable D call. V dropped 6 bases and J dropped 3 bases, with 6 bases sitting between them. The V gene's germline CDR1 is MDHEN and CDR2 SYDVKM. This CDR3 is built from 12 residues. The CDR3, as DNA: TGTGCCAGCAGGGACGACTACAATGAGCAGTTCTTC. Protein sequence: CASRDDYNEQFF.

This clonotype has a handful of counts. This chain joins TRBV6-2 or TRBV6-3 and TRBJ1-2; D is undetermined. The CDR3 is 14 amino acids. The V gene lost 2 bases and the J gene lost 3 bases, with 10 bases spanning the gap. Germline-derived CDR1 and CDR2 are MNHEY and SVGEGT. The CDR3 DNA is TGTGCCAGCAGTTACGGGGAGCCCGACTATGGCTACACCTTC. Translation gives CASSYGEPDYGYTF.

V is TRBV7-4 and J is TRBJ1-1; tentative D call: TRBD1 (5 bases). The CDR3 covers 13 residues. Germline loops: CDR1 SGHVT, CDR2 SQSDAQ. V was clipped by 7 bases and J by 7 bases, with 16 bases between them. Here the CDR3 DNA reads TGTGCCAGCACCACCGACCCCCAGGGTGAAGCTTTCTTT. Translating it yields CASTTDPQGEAFF.

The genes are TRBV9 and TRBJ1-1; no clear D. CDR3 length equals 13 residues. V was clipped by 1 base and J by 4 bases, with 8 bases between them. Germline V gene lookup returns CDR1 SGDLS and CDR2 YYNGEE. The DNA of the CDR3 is TGTGCCAGCAGCGTACTTGATGGCACTGAAGCTTTCTTT. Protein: CASSVLDGTEAFF.

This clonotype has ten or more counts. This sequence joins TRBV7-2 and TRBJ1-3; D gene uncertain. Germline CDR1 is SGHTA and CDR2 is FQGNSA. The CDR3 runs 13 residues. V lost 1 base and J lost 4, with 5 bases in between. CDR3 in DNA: TGTGCCAGCAGCTTAGTTCAGGGAAACACCATATATTTT. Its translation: CASSLVQGNTIYF.

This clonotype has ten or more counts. The CDR3 loop reads CASSLRTGNNEQFF. The DNA for the CDR3 is TGTGCCAGCAGCTTGCGGACAGGGAACAATGAGCAGTTCTTC. The chain links TRBV7-2 to TRBJ2-1, with TRBD1 matching 8 bases. This CDR3 has 14 residues. The J segment lost 5 bases and the V segment lost 3 bases, leaving 3 bases of the junction unmatched. CDR1 is SGHTA, CDR2 FQGNSA, per germline.

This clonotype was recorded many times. The CDR3 here is CASRQIDSLRQYV. DNA of the CDR3: TGTGCCAGCAGGCAGATTGATTCATTGCGGCAGTACGTC. This chain uses TRBV6-2 or TRBV6-3 with TRBJ2-7; D remains unclear. Trimming took off 6 bases at V and 9 bases at J, with 18 bases between the two ends. The CDR3 has 13 amino acids. Per the germline V gene, CDR1 is MNHEY and CDR2 is SVGEGT.

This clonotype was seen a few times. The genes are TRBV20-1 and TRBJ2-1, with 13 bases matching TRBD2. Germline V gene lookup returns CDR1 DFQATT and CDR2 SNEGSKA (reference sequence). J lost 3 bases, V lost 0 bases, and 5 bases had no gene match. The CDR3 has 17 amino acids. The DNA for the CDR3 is TGCAGTGCTAGAGATCGTAGGACTAGCGGGGGCTACAATGAGCAGTTCTTC. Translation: CSARDRRTSGGYNEQFF.